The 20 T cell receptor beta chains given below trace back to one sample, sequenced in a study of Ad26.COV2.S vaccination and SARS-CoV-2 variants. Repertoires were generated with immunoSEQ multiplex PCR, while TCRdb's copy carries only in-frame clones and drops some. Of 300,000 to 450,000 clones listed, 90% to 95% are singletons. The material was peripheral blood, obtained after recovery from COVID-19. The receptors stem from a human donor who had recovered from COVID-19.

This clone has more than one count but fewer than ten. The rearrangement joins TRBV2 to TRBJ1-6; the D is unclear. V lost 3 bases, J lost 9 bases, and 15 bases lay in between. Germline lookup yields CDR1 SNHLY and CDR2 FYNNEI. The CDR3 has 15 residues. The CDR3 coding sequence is TGTGCCAGCAGTGAGGGCAGTACGGTCGGTTCACCCCTCCACTTT. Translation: CASSEGSTVGSPLHF. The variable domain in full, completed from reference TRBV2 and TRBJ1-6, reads EPEVTQTPSHQVTQMGQEVILRCVPISNHLYFYWYRQILGQKVEFLVSFYNNEISEKSEIFDDQFSVERPDGSNFTLKIRSTKLEDSAMYFCASSEGSTVGSPLHFGNGTRLTVT.

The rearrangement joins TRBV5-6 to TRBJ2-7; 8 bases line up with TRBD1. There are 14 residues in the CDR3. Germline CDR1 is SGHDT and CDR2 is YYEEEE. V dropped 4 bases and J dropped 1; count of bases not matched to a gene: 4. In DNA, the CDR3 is TGTGCCAGCAGCACCGGACAGGGTTCCTACGAGCAGTACTTC. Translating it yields CASSTGQGSYEQYF.

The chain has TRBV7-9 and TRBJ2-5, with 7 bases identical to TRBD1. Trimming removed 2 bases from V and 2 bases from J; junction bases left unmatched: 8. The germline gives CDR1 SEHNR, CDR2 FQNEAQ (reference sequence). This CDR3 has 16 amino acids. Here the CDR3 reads CASSLLSGTAQETQYF. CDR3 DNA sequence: TGTGCCAGCAGCTTATTATCCGGGACAGCGCAAGAGACCCAGTACTTC. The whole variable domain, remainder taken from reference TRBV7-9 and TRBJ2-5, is DTGVSQNPRHKITKRGQNVTFRCDPISEHNRLYWYRQTLGQGPEFLTYFQNEAQLEKSRLLSDRFSAERPKGSFSTLEIQRTEQGDSAMYLCASSLLSGTAQETQYFGPGTRLLVL.

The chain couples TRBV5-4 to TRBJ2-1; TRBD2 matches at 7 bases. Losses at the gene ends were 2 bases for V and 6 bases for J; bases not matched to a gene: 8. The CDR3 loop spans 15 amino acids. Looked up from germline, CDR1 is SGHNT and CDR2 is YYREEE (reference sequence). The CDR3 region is CASSFGLDYLNEQFF. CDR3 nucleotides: TGTGCCAGCAGCTTCGGACTAGACTACCTCAATGAGCAGTTCTTC.

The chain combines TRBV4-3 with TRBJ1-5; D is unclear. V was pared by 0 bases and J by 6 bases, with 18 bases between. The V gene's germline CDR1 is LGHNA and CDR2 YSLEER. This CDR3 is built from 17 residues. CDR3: CASSQDLERAPGQPQHF. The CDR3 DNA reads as TGCGCCAGCAGCCAAGATCTTGAGAGGGCGCCGGGTCAGCCCCAGCATTTT.

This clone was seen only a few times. As DNA, the CDR3 is TGTGCCAGCAGTTTTGCCATCAACACTGAAGCTTTCTTT. As protein: CASSFAINTEAFF. The gene calls are TRBV12-3 or TRBV12-4 and TRBJ1-1; D ambiguous. Trimming left V 3 bases short and J 2 bases short, with 7 bases between. The CDR3 covers 13 residues.

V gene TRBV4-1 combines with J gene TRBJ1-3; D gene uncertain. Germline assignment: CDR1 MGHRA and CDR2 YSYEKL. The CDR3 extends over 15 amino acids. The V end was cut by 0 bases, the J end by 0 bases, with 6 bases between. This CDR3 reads CASSQDRLSGNTIYF. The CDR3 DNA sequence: TGCGCCAGCAGCCAAGATCGACTCTCTGGAAACACCATATATTTT.

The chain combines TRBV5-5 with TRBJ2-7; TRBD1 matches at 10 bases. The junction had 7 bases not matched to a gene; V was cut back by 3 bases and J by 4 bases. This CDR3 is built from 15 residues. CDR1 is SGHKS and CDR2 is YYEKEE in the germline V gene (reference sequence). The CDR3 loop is CASSWIGQGEYEQYF. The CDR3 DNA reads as TGTGCCAGCAGCTGGATCGGACAGGGGGAATACGAGCAGTACTTC.

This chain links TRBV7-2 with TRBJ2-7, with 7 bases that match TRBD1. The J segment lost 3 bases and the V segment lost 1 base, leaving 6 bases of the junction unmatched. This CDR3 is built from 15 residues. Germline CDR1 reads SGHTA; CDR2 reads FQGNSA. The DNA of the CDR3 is TGTGCCAGCAGCTTAGGAGGGACAGAGAGCTACGAGCAGTACTTC. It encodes CASSLGGTESYEQYF.

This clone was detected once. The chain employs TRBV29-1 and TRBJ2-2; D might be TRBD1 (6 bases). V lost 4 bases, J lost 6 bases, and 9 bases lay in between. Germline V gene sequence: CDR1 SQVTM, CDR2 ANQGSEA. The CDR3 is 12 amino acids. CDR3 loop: CSVGPGAGELFF. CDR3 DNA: TGCAGCGTTGGCCCAGGGGCCGGGGAGCTGTTTTTT.

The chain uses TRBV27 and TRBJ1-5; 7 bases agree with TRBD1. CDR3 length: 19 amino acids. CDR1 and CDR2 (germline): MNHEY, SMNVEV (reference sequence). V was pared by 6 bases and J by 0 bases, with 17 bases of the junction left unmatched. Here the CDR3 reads CASSTLRDRRANSNQPQHF. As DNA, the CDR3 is TGTGCCAGCAGCACCCTCCGGGACAGAAGAGCTAATAGCAATCAGCCCCAGCATTTT.

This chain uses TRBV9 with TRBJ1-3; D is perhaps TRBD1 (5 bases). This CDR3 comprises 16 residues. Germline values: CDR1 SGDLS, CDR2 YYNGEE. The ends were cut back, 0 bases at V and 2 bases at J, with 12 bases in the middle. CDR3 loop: CASSVEAGLTGNTIYF. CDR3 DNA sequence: TGTGCCAGCAGCGTAGAGGCGGGACTTACTGGAAACACCATATATTTT.

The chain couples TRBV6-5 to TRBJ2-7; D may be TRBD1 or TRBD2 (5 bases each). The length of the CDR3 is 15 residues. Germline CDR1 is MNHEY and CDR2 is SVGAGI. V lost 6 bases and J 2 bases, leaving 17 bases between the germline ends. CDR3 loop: CASSPPQGPTYEQYF. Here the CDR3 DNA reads TGTGCCAGCAGCCCCCCCCAGGGACCCACCTACGAGCAGTACTTC.

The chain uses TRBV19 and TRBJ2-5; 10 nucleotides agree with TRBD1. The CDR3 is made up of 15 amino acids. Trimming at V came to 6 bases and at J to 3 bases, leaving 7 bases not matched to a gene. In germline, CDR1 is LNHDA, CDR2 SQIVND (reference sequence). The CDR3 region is CASSPLGTGEETQYF. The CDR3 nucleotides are TGTGCCAGTAGCCCACTCGGGACAGGGGAAGAGACCCAGTACTTC.

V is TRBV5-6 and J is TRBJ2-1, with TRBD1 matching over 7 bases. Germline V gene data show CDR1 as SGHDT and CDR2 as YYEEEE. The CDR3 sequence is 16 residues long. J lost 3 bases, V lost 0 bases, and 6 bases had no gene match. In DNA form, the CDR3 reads TGTGCCAGCAGCTTGGCCCTAAGGGGGCTCTACAATGAGCAGTTCTTC. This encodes CASSLALRGLYNEQFF.

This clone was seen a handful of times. The CDR3 DNA reads TGTGCCATCACCGAAGGTCAGGGGAACACTGAAGCTTTCTTT. Translating gives CAITEGQGNTEAFF. The gene calls are TRBV10-3 and TRBJ1-1; tentative D call: TRBD1 (5 bases). The germline V and J ends were trimmed by 7 bases and 1 base, with 13 bases remaining between them. The germline V gene encodes CDR1 ENHRY and CDR2 SYGVKD. This CDR3 region has 14 residues.

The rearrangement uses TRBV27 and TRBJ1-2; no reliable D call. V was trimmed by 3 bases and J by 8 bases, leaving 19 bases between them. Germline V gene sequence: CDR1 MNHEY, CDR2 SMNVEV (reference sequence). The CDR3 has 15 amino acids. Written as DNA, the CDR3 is TGTGCCAGCAGTTTCACGGCGGGCCGCGCTGGGGGCTACACCTTC. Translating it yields CASSFTAGRAGGYTF.

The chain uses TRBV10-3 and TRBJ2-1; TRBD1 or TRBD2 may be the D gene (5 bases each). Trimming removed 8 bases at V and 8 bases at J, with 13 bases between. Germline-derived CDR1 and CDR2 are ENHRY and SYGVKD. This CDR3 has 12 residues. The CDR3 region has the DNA TGTGCCATCCTGGACCGGGGCGATGAGCAGTTCTTC. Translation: CAILDRGDEQFF.

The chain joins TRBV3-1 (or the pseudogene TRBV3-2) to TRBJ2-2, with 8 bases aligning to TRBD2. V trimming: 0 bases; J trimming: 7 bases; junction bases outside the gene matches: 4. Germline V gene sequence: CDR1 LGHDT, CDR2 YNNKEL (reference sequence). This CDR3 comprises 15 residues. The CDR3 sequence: CASSQEAGGGGELFF. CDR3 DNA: TGTGCCAGCAGCCAAGAGGCGGGGGGAGGCGGGGAGCTGTTTTTT.

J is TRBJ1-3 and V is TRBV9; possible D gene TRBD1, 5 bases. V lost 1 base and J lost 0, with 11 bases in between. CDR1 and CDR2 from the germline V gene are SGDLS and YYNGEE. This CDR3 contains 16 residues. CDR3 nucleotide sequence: TGTGCCAGCAGCGTACTCGGGACGGACTCTGGAAACACCATATATTTT. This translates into CASSVLGTDSGNTIYF.